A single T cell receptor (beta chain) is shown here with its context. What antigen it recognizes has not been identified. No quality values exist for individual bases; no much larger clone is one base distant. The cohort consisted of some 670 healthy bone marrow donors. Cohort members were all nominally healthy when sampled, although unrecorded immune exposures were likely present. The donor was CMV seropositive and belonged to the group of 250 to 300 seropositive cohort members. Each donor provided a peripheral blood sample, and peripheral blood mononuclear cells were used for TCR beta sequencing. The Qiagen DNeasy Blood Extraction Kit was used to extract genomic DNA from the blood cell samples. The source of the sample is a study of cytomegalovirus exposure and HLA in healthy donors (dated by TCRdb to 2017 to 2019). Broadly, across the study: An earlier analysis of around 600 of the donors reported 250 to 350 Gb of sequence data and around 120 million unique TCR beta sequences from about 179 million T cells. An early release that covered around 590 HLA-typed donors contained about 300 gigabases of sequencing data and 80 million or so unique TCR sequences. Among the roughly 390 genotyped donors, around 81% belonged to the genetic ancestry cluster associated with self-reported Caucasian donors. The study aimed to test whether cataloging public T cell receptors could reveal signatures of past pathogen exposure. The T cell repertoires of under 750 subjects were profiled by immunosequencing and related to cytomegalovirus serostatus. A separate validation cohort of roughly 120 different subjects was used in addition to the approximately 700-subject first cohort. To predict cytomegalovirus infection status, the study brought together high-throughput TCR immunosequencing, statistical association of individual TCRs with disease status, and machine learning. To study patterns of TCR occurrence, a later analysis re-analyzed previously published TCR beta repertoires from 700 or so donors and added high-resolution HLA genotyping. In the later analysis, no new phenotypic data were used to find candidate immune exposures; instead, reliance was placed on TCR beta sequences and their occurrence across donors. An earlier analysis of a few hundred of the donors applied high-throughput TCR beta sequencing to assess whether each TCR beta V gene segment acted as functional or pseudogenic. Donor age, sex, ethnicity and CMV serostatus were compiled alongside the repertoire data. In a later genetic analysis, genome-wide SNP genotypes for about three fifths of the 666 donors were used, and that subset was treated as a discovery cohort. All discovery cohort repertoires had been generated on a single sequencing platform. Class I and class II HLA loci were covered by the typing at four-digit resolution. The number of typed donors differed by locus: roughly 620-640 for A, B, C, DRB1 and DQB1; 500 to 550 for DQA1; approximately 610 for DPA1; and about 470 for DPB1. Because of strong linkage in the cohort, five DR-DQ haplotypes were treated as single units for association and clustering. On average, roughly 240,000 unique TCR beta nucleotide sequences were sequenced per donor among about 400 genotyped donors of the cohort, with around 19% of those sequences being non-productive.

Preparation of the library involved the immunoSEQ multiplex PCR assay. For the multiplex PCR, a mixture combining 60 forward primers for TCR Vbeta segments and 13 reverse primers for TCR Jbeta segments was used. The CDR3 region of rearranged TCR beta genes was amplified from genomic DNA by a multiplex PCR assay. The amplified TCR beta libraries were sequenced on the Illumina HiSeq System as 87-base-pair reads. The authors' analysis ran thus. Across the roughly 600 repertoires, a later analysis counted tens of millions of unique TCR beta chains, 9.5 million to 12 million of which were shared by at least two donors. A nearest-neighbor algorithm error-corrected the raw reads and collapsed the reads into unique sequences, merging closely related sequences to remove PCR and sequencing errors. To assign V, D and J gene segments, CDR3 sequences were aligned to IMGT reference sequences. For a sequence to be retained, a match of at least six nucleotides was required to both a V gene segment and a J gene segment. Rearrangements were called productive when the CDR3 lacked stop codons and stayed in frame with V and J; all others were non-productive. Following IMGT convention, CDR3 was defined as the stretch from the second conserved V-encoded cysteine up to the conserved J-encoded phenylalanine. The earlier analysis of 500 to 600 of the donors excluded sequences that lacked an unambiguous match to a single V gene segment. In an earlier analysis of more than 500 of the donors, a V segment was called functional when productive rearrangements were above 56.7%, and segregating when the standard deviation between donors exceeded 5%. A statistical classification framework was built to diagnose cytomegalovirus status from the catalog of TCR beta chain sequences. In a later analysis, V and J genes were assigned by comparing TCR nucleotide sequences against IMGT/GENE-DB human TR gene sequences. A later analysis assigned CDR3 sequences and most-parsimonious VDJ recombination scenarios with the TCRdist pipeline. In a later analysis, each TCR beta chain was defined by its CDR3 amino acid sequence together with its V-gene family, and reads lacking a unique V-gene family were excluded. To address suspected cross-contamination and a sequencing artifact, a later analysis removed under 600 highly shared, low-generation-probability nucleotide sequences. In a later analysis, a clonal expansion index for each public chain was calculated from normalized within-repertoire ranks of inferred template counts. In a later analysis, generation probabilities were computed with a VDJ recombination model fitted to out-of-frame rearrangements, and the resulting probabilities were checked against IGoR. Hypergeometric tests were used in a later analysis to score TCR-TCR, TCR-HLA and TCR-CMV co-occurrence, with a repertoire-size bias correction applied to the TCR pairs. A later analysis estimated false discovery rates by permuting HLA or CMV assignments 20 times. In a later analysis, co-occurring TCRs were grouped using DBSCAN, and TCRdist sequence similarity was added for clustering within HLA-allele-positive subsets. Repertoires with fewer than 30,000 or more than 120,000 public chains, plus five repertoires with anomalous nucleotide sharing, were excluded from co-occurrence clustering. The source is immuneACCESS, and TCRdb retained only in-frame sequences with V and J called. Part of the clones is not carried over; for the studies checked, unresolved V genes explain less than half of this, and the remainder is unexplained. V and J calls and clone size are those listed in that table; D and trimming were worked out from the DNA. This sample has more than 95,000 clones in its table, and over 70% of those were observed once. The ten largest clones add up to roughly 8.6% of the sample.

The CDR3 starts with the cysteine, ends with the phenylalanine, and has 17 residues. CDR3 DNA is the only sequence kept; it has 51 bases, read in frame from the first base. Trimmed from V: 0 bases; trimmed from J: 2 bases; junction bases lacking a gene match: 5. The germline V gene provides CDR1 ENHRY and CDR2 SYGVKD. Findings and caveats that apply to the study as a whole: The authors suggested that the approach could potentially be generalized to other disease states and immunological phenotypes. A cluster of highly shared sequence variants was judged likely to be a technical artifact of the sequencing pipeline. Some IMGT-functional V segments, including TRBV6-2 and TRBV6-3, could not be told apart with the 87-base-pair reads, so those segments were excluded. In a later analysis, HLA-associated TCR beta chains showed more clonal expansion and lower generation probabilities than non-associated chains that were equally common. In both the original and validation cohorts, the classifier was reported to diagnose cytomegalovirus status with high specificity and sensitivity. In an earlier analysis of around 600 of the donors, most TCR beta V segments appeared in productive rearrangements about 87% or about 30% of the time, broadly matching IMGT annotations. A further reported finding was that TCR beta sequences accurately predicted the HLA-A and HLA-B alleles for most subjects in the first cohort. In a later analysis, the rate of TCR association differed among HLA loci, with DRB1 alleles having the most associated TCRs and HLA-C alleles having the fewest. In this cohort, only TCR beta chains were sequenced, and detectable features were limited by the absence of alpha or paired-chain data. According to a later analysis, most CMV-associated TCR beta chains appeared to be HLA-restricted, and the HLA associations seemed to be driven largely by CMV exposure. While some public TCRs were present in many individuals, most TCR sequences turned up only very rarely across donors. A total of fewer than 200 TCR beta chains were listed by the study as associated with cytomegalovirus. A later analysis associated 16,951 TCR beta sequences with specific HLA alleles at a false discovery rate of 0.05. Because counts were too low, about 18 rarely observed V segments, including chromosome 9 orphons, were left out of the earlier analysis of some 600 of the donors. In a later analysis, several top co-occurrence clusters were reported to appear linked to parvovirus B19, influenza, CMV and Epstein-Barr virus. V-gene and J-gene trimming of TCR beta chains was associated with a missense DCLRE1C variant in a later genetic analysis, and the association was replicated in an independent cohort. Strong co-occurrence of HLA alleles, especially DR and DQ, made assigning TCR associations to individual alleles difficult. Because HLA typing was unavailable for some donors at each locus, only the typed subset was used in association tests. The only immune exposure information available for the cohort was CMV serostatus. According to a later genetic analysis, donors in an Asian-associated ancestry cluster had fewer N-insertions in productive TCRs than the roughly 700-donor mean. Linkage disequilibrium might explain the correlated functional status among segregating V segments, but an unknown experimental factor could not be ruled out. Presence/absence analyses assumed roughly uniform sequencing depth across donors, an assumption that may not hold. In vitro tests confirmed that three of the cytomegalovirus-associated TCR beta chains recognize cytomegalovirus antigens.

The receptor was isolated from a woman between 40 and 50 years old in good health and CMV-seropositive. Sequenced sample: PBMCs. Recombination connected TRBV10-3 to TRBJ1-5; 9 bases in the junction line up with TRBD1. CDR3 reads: CAISESWGDRGNQPQHF. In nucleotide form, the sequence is TGTGCCATCAGTGAGTCCTGGGGGGACAGGGGCAATCAGCCCCAGCATTTT.